This is a list of T cell receptor beta chains from one sample in a study of beta chain features in type 1 diabetes. Libraries were prepared by immunoSEQ multiplex PCR; TCRdb keeps only in-frame clonotypes and omits some of them. The top ten clones hold roughly 0.019% of a sample with 240,000 or so clones, around 14% of them seen once. What was sequenced was naive CD4+ T cells from blood. The receptor source for this set is a man aged 30 to 39 with type 1 diabetes. Each CDR3 is given with its conserved first and last residue. D genes are given only for firm matches. A clone size is listed for some rows: how often the clone was seen (once, few, many), or a class if it is expanded.

cdr3_nt: TGTGCCAGCAGTGAAGTAGCGGGGACTAGCGGGAGGGTCTACAATGAGCAGTTCTTC
cdr3_aa: CASSEVAGTSGRVYNEQFF
j_call: TRBJ2-1
d_call: TRBD2
clone_size: few
v_call: TRBV6-1

cdr3_nt: TGTGCCAGCAACCGAAGGAGCGGGGGCCCCTACAATGAGCAGTTCTTC
cdr3_aa: CASNRRSGGPYNEQFF
j_call: TRBJ2-1
d_call: TRBD2
clone_size: NA
v_call: TRBV7-9

cdr3_nt: TGTGCCAGTAACACGGGACAGGCTTCCACAGATACGCAGTATTTT
cdr3_aa: CASNTGQASTDTQYF
j_call: TRBJ2-3
d_call: TRBD1
clone_size: NA
v_call: TRBV19

cdr3_nt: TGTGCCAGCTCCAGGGGTAGCAATCAGCCCCAGCATTTT
cdr3_aa: CASSRGSNQPQHF
j_call: TRBJ1-5
d_call: NA
clone_size: NA
v_call: TRBV18

cdr3_nt: TGTGCCAGCAGCGGCCGGGACAGGGGTACCGGGGAGCTGTTTTTT
cdr3_aa: CASSGRDRGTGELFF
j_call: TRBJ2-2
d_call: TRBD1
clone_size: NA
v_call: TRBV5-4

cdr3_nt: TGTGCCAGCAGCTATACCGGGACAGGGGGTTCCTACGAGCAGTACTTC
cdr3_aa: CASSYTGTGGSYEQYF
j_call: TRBJ2-7
d_call: TRBD1
clone_size: few
v_call: TRBV7-2

cdr3_nt: TGTGCCAGTAGTATCGGTCGTAGCGGGAGATATCATGAGCAGTTCTTC
cdr3_aa: CASSIGRSGRYHEQFF
j_call: TRBJ2-1
d_call: TRBD2
clone_size: NA
v_call: TRBV19

cdr3_nt: TGCGCCAGCAGCCTCAACAGGGATGGCACTGAAGCTTTCTTT
cdr3_aa: CASSLNRDGTEAFF
j_call: TRBJ1-1
d_call: NA
clone_size: NA
v_call: TRBV4-1

cdr3_nt: TGTGCCAGCAGCCCAGGGCTAGGGAACACTGAAGCTTTCTTT
cdr3_aa: CASSPGLGNTEAFF
j_call: TRBJ1-1
d_call: NA
clone_size: few
v_call: TRBV9

cdr3_nt: TGTGCCAGCAGGCTAACTGGGGGGTCCTACAATGAGCAGTTCTTC
cdr3_aa: CASRLTGGSYNEQFF
j_call: TRBJ2-1
d_call: NA
clone_size: few
v_call: TRBV27

cdr3_nt: TGTGCCAGTAGTACCGCGGGACAGACTAGAGAGCAGTACTTC
cdr3_aa: CASSTAGQTREQYF
j_call: TRBJ2-7
d_call: NA
clone_size: NA
v_call: TRBV19

cdr3_nt: TGCGCCAGCCACCTCCCGGGAGGCGAGCAGTACTTC
cdr3_aa: CASHLPGGEQYF
j_call: TRBJ2-7
d_call: TRBD2
clone_size: few
v_call: TRBV5-1

cdr3_nt: TGTGCCACCAGCAGAGAAAGAGGAGATGAAAAACTGTTTTTT
cdr3_aa: CATSRERGDEKLFF
j_call: TRBJ1-4
d_call: NA
clone_size: NA
v_call: TRBV15

cdr3_nt: TGTGCCTGGAGTCCAGTAACCGGGGAGCTGTTTTTT
cdr3_aa: CAWSPVTGELFF
j_call: TRBJ2-2
d_call: NA
clone_size: few
v_call: TRBV30

cdr3_nt: TGTGCCAGCTCTGAGTCCAGGGTCACCCAAGAGACCCAGTACTTC
cdr3_aa: CASSESRVTQETQYF
j_call: TRBJ2-5
d_call: NA
clone_size: NA
v_call: TRBV18

cdr3_nt: TGTGCCAGCAGTTACCGACTAGCGGGGACAGATACGCAGTATTTT
cdr3_aa: CASSYRLAGTDTQYF
j_call: TRBJ2-3
d_call: TRBD2
clone_size: few
v_call: TRBV6-5

cdr3_nt: TGCGCCAGCAGCTTGGCCCCCGGGAGTACCACAGATACGCAGTATTTT
cdr3_aa: CASSLAPGSTTDTQYF
j_call: TRBJ2-3
d_call: NA
clone_size: NA
v_call: TRBV5-1

cdr3_nt: TGTGCCAGCAGGTCTGATCAGGGGCCCAATTCACCCCTCCACTTT
cdr3_aa: CASRSDQGPNSPLHF
j_call: TRBJ1-6
d_call: NA
clone_size: NA
v_call: TRBV5-4

cdr3_nt: TGCGCCAGCAGCTTGACGGGCTCCTACGAGCAGTACTTC
cdr3_aa: CASSLTGSYEQYF
j_call: TRBJ2-7
d_call: NA
clone_size: NA
v_call: TRBV5-1

cdr3_nt: TGCGCCAGCAGCTTTCGGGGGGGAGAGACCCAGTACTTC
cdr3_aa: CASSFRGGETQYF
j_call: TRBJ2-5
d_call: TRBD2
clone_size: few
v_call: TRBV5-1

cdr3_nt: TGTGCCAGCAGCTTGACTAGCGGGAGTAATGAGCAGTTCTTC
cdr3_aa: CASSLTSGSNEQFF
j_call: TRBJ2-1
d_call: TRBD2
clone_size: few
v_call: TRBV5-6

cdr3_nt: TGTGCCTTATCAGGGACTAGCGGGGTTGTAAGCACCGGGGAGCTGTTTTTT
cdr3_aa: CALSGTSGVVSTGELFF
j_call: TRBJ2-2
d_call: TRBD2
clone_size: few
v_call: TRBV30

cdr3_nt: TGTGCCAGCACACCCAGGGAACCGAACACTGAAGCTTTCTTT
cdr3_aa: CASTPREPNTEAFF
j_call: TRBJ1-1
d_call: NA
clone_size: NA
v_call: TRBV7-8

cdr3_nt: TGTGCCAGCTCACCAAGGACTAGCGGGAGTAAGGCCTACGAGCAGTACTTC
cdr3_aa: CASSPRTSGSKAYEQYF
j_call: TRBJ2-7
d_call: TRBD2
clone_size: few
v_call: TRBV18

cdr3_nt: TGTGCCAGCAGCTTACTAGCCGGCGGGACCCAGTACTTC
cdr3_aa: CASSLLAGGTQYF
j_call: TRBJ2-5
d_call: NA
clone_size: few
v_call: TRBV11-2

cdr3_nt: TGTGCCAGCAGCTTGGGACTAGCGGACTACAATGAGCAGTTCTTC
cdr3_aa: CASSLGLADYNEQFF
j_call: TRBJ2-1
d_call: TRBD2
clone_size: NA
v_call: TRBV5-5

cdr3_nt: TGTGCCACCAGCAGAGCGACAGGGGGTACTAGCACAGATACGCAGTATTTT
cdr3_aa: CATSRATGGTSTDTQYF
j_call: TRBJ2-3
d_call: TRBD1
clone_size: few
v_call: TRBV15

cdr3_nt: TGTGCCTGGATCCCGAGACTGGACACTGAAGCTTTCTTT
cdr3_aa: CAWIPRLDTEAFF
j_call: TRBJ1-1
d_call: NA
clone_size: few
v_call: TRBV30

cdr3_nt: TGTGCCAGCAGCTTAGCGAGGGAAACGGAAGCTTTCTTT
cdr3_aa: CASSLARETEAFF
j_call: TRBJ1-1
d_call: NA
clone_size: NA
v_call: TRBV7-8

cdr3_nt: TGTGCCAGCAGCGTAGAGCTAGGCCCTCAGCCCCAGCATTTT
cdr3_aa: CASSVELGPQPQHF
j_call: TRBJ1-5
d_call: NA
clone_size: few
v_call: TRBV9

cdr3_nt: TGTGCCAGCAGCGCATCTAGCGCGGAGCAGTTCTTC
cdr3_aa: CASSASSAEQFF
j_call: TRBJ2-1
d_call: NA
clone_size: few
v_call: TRBV7-9

cdr3_nt: TGCGCCAGCAGCTTGGATTTGGGCTACGACACTGAAGCTTTCTTT
cdr3_aa: CASSLDLGYDTEAFF
j_call: TRBJ1-1
d_call: NA
clone_size: NA
v_call: TRBV5-1

cdr3_nt: TGTGCCAGCAGGGGCAGCCCTCGGTCGAGTACACGGCCCCAGCATTTT
cdr3_aa: CASRGSPRSSTRPQHF
j_call: TRBJ1-5
d_call: NA
clone_size: few
v_call: TRBV2

cdr3_nt: TGTGCCAGCAGCCATGTGACAGGGAGGCAAGAGACCCAGTACTTC
cdr3_aa: CASSHVTGRQETQYF
j_call: TRBJ2-5
d_call: NA
clone_size: few
v_call: TRBV14

cdr3_nt: TGTGCCAGCAGCCCTCCCCGGGGGGCGGATGAGACCCAGTACTTC
cdr3_aa: CASSPPRGADETQYF
j_call: TRBJ2-5
d_call: NA
clone_size: NA
v_call: TRBV7-6

cdr3_nt: TGCGCCAGCAGCGTGAGACAGGGGGCCGACGAGCAGTACTTC
cdr3_aa: CASSVRQGADEQYF
j_call: TRBJ2-7
d_call: TRBD1
clone_size: NA
v_call: TRBV5-1

cdr3_nt: TGCGCCAGCAGCCCTCTGGCGGGGAGTCTTTTTGATACGCAGTATTTT
cdr3_aa: CASSPLAGSLFDTQYF
j_call: TRBJ2-3
d_call: NA
clone_size: few
v_call: TRBV5-1

cdr3_nt: TGTGCCAGCAGCTTCTACAGAGGGGAAAAACTGTTTTTT
cdr3_aa: CASSFYRGEKLFF
j_call: TRBJ1-4
d_call: NA
clone_size: NA
v_call: TRBV5-8

cdr3_nt: TGCAGTACCGACAGGGTGTGGAATCAGCCCCAGCATTTT
cdr3_aa: CSTDRVWNQPQHF
j_call: TRBJ1-5
d_call: TRBD1
clone_size: few
v_call: TRBV29-1

cdr3_nt: TGTGCCAGCTCACCACCGGTGGCCTCACAAGAGACCCAGTACTTC
cdr3_aa: CASSPPVASQETQYF
j_call: TRBJ2-5
d_call: NA
clone_size: few
v_call: TRBV18

cdr3_nt: TGCAGCGTTCGACAAGGCCAGATGGGTACGCAGTATTTT
cdr3_aa: CSVRQGQMGTQYF
j_call: TRBJ2-3
d_call: NA
clone_size: few
v_call: TRBV29-1

cdr3_nt: TGCGCCAGCAGCTTGGTCGAGCGGGGGCCCTACAATGAGCAGTTCTTC
cdr3_aa: CASSLVERGPYNEQFF
j_call: TRBJ2-1
d_call: TRBD2
clone_size: few
v_call: TRBV5-1

cdr3_nt: TGTGCCAGCAGTGAAAACAGGGCCCAAGAGACCCAGTACTTC
cdr3_aa: CASSENRAQETQYF
j_call: TRBJ2-5
d_call: NA
clone_size: NA
v_call: TRBV6-1

cdr3_nt: TGTGCCAGCAGCCAAGGAGGGGGGGGGCCGGGGACCGGGGAGCTGTTTTTT
cdr3_aa: CASSQGGGGPGTGELFF
j_call: TRBJ2-2
d_call: NA
clone_size: few
v_call: TRBV4-2